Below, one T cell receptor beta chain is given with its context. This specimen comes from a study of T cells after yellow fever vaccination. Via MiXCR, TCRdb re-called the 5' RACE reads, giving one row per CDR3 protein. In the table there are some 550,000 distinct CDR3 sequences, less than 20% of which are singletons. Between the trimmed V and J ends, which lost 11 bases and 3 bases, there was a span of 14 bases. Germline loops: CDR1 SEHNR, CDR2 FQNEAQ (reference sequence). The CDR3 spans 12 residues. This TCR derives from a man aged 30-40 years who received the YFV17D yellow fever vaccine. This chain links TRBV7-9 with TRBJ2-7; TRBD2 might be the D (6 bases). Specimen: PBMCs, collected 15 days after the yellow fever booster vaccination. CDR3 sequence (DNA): TGTGCCCAGGAGGGGATAGGCTACGAGCAGTACTTC. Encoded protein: CAQEGIGYEQYF. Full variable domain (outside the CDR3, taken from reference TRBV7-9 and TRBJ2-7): DTGVSQNPRHKITKRGQNVTFRCDPISEHNRLYWYRQTLGQGPEFLTYFQNEAQLEKSRLLSDRFSAERPKGSFSTLEIQRTEQGDSAMYLCAQEGIGYEQYFGPGTRLTVT.